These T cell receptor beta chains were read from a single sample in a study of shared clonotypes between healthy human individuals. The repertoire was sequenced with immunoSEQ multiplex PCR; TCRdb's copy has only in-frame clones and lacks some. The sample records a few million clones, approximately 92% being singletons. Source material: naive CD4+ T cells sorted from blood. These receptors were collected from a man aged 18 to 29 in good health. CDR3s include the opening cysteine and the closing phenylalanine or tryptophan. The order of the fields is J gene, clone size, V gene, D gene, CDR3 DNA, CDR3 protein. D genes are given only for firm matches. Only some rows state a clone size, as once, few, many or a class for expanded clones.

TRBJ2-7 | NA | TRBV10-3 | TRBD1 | TGTGCCATCAGTGAACCCGACAGGGGAGACGAGCAGTACTTC | CAISEPDRGDEQYF
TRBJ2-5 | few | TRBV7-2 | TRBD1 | TGTGCCAGCAGCCGGGACAGGGGAGAGACCCAGTACTTC | CASSRDRGETQYF
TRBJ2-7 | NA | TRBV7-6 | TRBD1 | TGTGCCAGCAGCTTTAGACAGGGGACCTACGAGCAGTACTTC | CASSFRQGTYEQYF
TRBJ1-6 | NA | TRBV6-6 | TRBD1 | TGTGCCAGCAGTAAAGACAGGGTGGGTTCACCCCTCCACTTT | CASSKDRVGSPLHF
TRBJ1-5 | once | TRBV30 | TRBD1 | TGTGCCTGGAGCAAAGACAGGGATCAACCCCAGCATTTT | CAWSKDRDQPQHF
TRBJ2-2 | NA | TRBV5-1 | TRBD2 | TGCGCCAGCAGCTCCGGGACTATCGACACCGGGGAGCTGTTTTTT | CASSSGTIDTGELFF
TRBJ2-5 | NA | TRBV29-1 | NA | TGCAGCGTTGACGACAGGATTGAGACCCAGTACTTC | CSVDDRIETQYF
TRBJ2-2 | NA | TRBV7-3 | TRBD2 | TGTGCCAGCAGCCAGGGGACTAGCGGGGGCCCGGGGACCGGGGAGCTGTTTTTT | CASSQGTSGGPGTGELFF
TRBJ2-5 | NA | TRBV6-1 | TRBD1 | TGTGCCAGCAGTCAGACAGGGGTTTTAGGGACCCAGTACTTC | CASSQTGVLGTQYF
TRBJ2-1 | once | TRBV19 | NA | TGTGCCAGTAGTAAGCCTCGATTAGTAACCGAGAGGAATGAGCAGTTCTTC | CASSKPRLVTERNEQFF
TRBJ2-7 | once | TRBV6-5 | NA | TGTGCCAGCAGTTACAACCCACTCCCTCGGGCTAGCGAGCAGTACTTC | CASSYNPLPRASEQYF
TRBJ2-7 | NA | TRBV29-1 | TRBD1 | TGCAGCGGCCTGGGACAGGGCTACGAGCAGTACTTC | CSGLGQGYEQYF
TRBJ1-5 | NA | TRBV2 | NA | TGTGCCAGCAGTGAATGGGTGGTAAATCAGCCCCAGCATTTT | CASSEWVVNQPQHF
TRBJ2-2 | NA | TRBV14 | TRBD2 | TGTGCCAGCAGCCCCAAATTCGGACTAGCGGGCCGGGAGCTGTTTTTT | CASSPKFGLAGRELFF
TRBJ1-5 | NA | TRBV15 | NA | TGTGCCACCAGCAGAGATCAGACGGGCCCGAGCAATCAGCCCCAGCATTTT | CATSRDQTGPSNQPQHF
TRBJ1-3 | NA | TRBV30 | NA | TGTGCCTGGGGCCCTAATTTCTCTGGAAACACCATATATTTT | CAWGPNFSGNTIYF
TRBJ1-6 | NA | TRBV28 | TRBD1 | TGTGCCAGCAGTTTGTCCCGGGACAGGGATGCTCCACCCCTCCACTTT | CASSLSRDRDAPPLHF
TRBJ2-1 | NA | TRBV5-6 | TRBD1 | TGTGCCAGCAGCTCGGGACAGAGCTCCTACAATGAGCAGTTCTTC | CASSSGQSSYNEQFF
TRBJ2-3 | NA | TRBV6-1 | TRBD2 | TGTGCCAGCAGTGAGCCTTTAGCGGGGTACACAGATACGCAGTATTTT | CASSEPLAGYTDTQYF
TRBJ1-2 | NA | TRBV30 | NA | TGTGCCTGGAGCGAACGTCAAACTGGGGGAAATGGCTACACCTTC | CAWSERQTGGNGYTF
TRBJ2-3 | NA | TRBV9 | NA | TGTGCCAGCAGCGTAGTTCCCAGATCCCCAGATACGCAGTATTTT | CASSVVPRSPDTQYF
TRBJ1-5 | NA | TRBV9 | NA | TGTGCCAGCAGCGTAGATGGGAATCAGCCCCAGCATTTT | CASSVDGNQPQHF
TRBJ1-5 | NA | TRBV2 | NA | TGTGCCAGCAGTGGGGACGCTGGGGGCAATCAGCCCCAGCATTTT | CASSGDAGGNQPQHF
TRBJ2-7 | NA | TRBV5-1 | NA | TGCGCCAGCAGAACCAGCGGGTCCAGCTCCTACGAGCAGTACTTC | CASRTSGSSSYEQYF
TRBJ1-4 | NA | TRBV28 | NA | TGTGCCAGCGGGGCCGTCGCTAATGAAAAACTGTTTTTT | CASGAVANEKLFF
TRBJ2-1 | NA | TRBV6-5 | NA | TGTGCCAGCAGTATCGGCTGGGACTACAATGAGCAGTTCTTC | CASSIGWDYNEQFF
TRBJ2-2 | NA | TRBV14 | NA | TGTGCCAGCAGCCAGACAAGCACCGGGGAGCTGTTTTTT | CASSQTSTGELFF
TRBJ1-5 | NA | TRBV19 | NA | TGTGCCAGTAGTTTAACCCACCAGGTGAATCAGCCCCAGCATTTT | CASSLTHQVNQPQHF
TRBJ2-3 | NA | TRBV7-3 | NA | TGTGCCAGCAGCGAATCCCCTACTAGCACAGATACGCAGTATTTT | CASSESPTSTDTQYF
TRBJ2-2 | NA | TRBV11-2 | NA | TGTGCCAGCAGCTTAGGTCGCCTGAGCGGGGAGCTGTTTTTT | CASSLGRLSGELFF
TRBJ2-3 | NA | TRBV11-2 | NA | TGTGCCAGCAGGCCGGCTAGCACAGATACGCAGTATTTT | CASRPASTDTQYF
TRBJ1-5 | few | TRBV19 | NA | TGTGCCAGTAGTATACAGGCAGGGGGCAATCAGCCCCAGCATTTT | CASSIQAGGNQPQHF
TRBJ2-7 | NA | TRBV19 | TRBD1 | TGTGCCAGTAGAGGACAGGGTGTCTACGAGCAGTACTTC | CASRGQGVYEQYF
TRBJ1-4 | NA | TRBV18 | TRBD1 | TGTGCCAGCTCGCGCCGGGACAGAGGGGAAAAACTGTTTTTT | CASSRRDRGEKLFF
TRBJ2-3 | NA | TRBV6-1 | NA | TGTGCCAGCAGTGAAGCGCTTCGGGGAGATACGCAGTATTTT | CASSEALRGDTQYF
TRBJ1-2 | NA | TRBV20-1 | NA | TGCAGTGCTAGTGTGGGCCTATCCACCTTC | CSASVGLSTF
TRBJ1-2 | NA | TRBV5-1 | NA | TGCGCCAGCAGCTTGAGGTTGCAGGGAACTGGCTACACCTTC | CASSLRLQGTGYTF
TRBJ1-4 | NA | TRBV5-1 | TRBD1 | TGCGCCAGCAGCTTACAGGGGGCCGGGGCTAATGAAAAACTGTTTTTT | CASSLQGAGANEKLFF
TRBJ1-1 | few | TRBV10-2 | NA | TGCGCCAGCAGGGAGTACACTGAAGCTTTCTTT | CASREYTEAFF
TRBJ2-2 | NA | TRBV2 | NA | TGTGCCAGCAGTTTGGGCGACACCGGGGAGCTGTTTTTT | CASSLGDTGELFF
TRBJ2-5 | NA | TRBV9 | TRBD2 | TGTGCCAGCAGCGTAGCTGGGGGGGGAACACAAGAGACCCAGTACTTC | CASSVAGGGTQETQYF
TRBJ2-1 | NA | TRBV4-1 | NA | TGCGCCAGCAGCCAAGGCCCCCTTTGGCGAGCTAATGAGCAGTTCTTC | CASSQGPLWRANEQFF
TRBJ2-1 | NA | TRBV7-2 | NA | TGTGCCAGCAGCTTAGACCACCTACTACCCTACAATGAGCAGTTCTTC | CASSLDHLLPYNEQFF
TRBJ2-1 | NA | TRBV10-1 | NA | TGCGCCAGTTCTCGGAAAAGCTCCTACAATGAGCAGTTCTTC | CASSRKSSYNEQFF
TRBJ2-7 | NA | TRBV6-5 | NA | TGTGCCAGCAGCAACGCACCAGTTGGGGGGCGGCAGTACTTC | CASSNAPVGGRQYF
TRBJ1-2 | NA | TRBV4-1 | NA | TGCGCCAGCAGCCAAGTTGGGGTGAGTGGCTACACCTTC | CASSQVGVSGYTF
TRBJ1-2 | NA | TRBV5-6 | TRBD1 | TGTGCCAGCAGCCCGGGGACAGGGGGTCTTAACTATGGCTACACCTTC | CASSPGTGGLNYGYTF
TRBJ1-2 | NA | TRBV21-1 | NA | TGTGCCAGCAGCAAAGGTCCGGGTGGCTACACCTTC | CASSKGPGGYTF
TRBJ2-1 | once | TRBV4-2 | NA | TGTGCCAGCAGCCAAGATTTTGTAAGCGGGCCGACCAATGAGCAGTTCTTC | CASSQDFVSGPTNEQFF
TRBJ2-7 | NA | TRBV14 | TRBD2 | TGTGCCAGCAGCCAAGGGGGAGGGAATTCCTACGAGCAGTACTTC | CASSQGGGNSYEQYF
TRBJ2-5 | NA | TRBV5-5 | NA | TGTGCCAGCAGCTTGTATGGGGGACACTCCAAAGAGACCCAGTACTTC | CASSLYGGHSKETQYF
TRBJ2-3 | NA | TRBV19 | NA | TGTGCCAGTAGTATGCAGGGAGGCACAGATACGCAGTATTTT | CASSMQGGTDTQYF